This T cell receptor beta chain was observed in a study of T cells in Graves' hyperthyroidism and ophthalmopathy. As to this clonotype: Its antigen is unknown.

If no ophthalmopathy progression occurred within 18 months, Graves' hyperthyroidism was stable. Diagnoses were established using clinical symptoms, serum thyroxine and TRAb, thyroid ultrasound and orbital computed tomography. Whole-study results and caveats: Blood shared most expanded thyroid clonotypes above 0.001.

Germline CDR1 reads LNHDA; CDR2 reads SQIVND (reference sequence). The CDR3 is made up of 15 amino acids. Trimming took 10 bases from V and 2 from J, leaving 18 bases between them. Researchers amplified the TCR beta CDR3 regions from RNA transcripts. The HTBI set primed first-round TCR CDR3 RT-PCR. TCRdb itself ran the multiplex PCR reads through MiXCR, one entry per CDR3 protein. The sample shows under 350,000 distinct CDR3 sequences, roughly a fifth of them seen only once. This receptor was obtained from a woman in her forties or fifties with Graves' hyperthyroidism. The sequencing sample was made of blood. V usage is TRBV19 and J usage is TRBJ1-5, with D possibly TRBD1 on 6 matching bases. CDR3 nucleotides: TGTGCCACGAAATCCGGGACAATCGGCAATCAGCCCCAGCATTTT. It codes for CATKSGTIGNQPQHF. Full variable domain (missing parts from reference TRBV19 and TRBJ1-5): DGGITQSPKYLFRKEGQNVTLSCEQNLNHDAMYWYRQDPGQGLRLIYYSQIVNDFQKGDIAEGYSVSREKKESFPLTVTSAQKNPTAFYLCATKSGTIGNQPQHFGDGTRLSIL.